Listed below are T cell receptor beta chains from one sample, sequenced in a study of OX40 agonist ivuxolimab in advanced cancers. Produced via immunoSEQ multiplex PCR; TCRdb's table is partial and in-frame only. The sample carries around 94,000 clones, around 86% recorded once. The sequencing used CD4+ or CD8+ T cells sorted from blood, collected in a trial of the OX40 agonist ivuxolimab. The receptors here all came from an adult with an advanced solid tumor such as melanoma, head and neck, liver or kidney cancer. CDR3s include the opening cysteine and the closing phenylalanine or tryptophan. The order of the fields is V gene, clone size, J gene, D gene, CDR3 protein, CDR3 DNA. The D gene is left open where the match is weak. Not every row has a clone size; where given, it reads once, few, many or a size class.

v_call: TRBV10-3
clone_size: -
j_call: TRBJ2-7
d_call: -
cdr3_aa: CAISEPTSEQYF
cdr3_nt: TGTGCCATCAGTGAGCCTACAAGCGAGCAGTACTTC

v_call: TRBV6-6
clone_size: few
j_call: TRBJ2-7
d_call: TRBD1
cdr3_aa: CASKPWGQGFYEQYF
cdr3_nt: TGTGCCAGCAAACCATGGGGACAGGGATTTTACGAGCAGTACTTC

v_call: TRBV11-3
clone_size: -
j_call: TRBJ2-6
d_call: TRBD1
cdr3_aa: CASSQGRGLSGANVLTF
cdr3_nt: TGTGCCAGCAGCCAGGGCAGGGGGCTCTCTGGGGCCAACGTCCTGACTTTC

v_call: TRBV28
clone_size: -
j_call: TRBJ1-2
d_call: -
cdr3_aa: CASSGTMRGYTF
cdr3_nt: TGTGCCAGCTCCGGGACGATGCGAGGCTACACCTTC

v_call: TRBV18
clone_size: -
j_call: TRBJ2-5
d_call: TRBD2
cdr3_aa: CASSSTSGGASEETQYF
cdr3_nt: TGTGCCAGCTCATCGACTAGCGGGGGGGCCTCGGAAGAGACCCAGTACTTC

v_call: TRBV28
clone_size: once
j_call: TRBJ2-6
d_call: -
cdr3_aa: CASSFLWGGANVLTF
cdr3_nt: TGTGCCAGCAGTTTTTTATGGGGTGGGGCCAACGTCCTGACTTTC

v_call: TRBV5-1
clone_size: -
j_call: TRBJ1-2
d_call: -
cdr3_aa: CASSLGQPPYGYTF
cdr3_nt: TGCGCCAGCAGCTTGGGACAGCCCCCGTATGGCTACACCTTC

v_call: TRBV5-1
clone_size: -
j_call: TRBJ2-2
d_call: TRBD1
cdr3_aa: CASSQGQGARNTGELFF
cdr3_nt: TGCGCCAGCAGCCAGGGACAGGGGGCGAGGAACACCGGGGAGCTGTTTTTT

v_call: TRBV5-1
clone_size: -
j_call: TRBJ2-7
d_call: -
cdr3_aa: CASSSGSSYEQYF
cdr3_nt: TGCGCCAGCAGCTCAGGGTCGTCCTACGAGCAGTACTTC

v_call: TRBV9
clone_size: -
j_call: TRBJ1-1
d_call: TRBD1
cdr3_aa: CASSPGQTNTEAFF
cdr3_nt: TGTGCCAGCAGCCCGGGACAGACGAACACTGAAGCTTTCTTT

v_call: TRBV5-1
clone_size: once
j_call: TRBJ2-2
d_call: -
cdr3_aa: CASSLRLSSTGELFF
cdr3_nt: TGCGCCAGCAGCTTGAGACTGTCATCCACCGGGGAGCTGTTTTTT

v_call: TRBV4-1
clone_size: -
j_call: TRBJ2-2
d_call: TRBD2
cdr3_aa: CASSQQRGGGAGGELFF
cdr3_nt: TGCGCCAGCAGCCAGCAGAGAGGCGGGGGGGCCGGCGGGGAGCTGTTTTTT

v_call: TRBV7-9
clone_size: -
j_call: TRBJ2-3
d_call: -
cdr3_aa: CASSPGGTDTQYF
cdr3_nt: TGTGCCAGCAGCCCGGGGGGCACAGATACGCAGTATTTT

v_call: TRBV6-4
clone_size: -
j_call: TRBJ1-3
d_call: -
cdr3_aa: CASGGQFTGNTIYF
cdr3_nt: TGTGCCAGCGGAGGGCAGTTCACTGGAAACACCATATATTTT

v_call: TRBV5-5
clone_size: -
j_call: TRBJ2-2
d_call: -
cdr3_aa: CASSLGGSAVGELFF
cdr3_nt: TGTGCCAGCAGCTTAGGGGGTTCGGCGGTCGGGGAGCTGTTTTTT

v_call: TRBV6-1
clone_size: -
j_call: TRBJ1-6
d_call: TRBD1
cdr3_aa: CASSGQGRSYNSPLHF
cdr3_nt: TGTGCCAGCAGTGGACAGGGGAGATCCTATAATTCACCCCTCCACTTT